The clone carrying this T cell receptor (beta chain) was seen a few times. Its antigen is as yet unknown. Germline V gene data show CDR1 as SEHNR and CDR2 as FQNEAQ (reference sequence). The CDR3 runs to 16 residues. Between the trimmed V and J ends, which lost 1 base and 2 bases, there was a span of 15 bases. The sample comes from a study of PD-1 blockade in mismatch repair-deficient tumors. For the study at large: Patients had approximately 13 mismatch repair-deficient cancer types and were previously treated and progressing. Study-wide results and caveats: Tumor-resident clones, often absent from pretreatment blood, expanded after pembrolizumab and then contracted.

Data came from immunoSEQ multiplex PCR; TCRdb stores just in-frame clones and leaves some out. The repertoire holds under 95,000 clones, with 65% to 85% as singletons. The TCR-sequenced patients were three responders to pembrolizumab. The source was peripheral blood, collected 44 weeks after starting pembrolizumab. The clonotype comes from an adult with mismatch repair-deficient cancer. The chain couples TRBV7-9 to TRBJ2-7; no definite D call. In DNA form, the CDR3 reads TGTGCCAGCAGCTTAGGTCCCGGGCGATCGACCTACGAGCAGTACTTC. Amino acids: CASSLGPGRSTYEQYF.